This TCR beta chain was observed in a study of blood T cell repertoires in COVID-19. The germline gives CDR1 MNHEY, CDR2 SMNVEV (reference sequence). The CDR3 sequence is 15 residues long. The junction had 6 bases not matched to a gene; V was cut back by 7 bases and J by 3 bases. Only in-frame clones appear in the TCRdb table, and some are missing; sequencing was by immunoSEQ multiplex PCR. The sample consists of 95,000 to 150,000 clones, around 88% of them appearing once. The sequenced sample consisted of peripheral blood. The chain uses TRBV27 and TRBJ2-1; 10 bases agree with TRBD1. The receptor's source is a woman in her fifties or sixties with active or convalescent COVID-19. This CDR3 is CASKTRDRGYNEQFF. The DNA of the CDR3 is TGTGCCAGCAAAACCCGGGACAGGGGCTACAATGAGCAGTTCTTC.